Following are 13 T cell receptor beta chains from one sample sequenced in a study of blood T cell repertoires in COVID-19 (dated by TCRdb to the early 2020s). The library relied on the immunoSEQ multiplex PCR assay. In its TCRdb copy, this immuneACCESS table keeps in-frame sequences only and misses some clones. Where compared with another copy, unresolved V genes explain less than half of these, and the others have no known cause. The sample table contains tens of thousands of clones; only one count was recorded for about 88% of them. Around 12% of the sample comes from the top ten. Input material: peripheral blood. Source of these receptors: an older man with active or convalescent COVID-19.

This clone was recorded once. V and J are TRBV6-5 and TRBJ1-4; D unresolved. V was clipped by 6 bases and J by 8 bases, with 16 bases between them. Per the germline V gene, CDR1 is MNHEY and CDR2 is SVGAGI. The CDR3 has 14 residues. The CDR3 reads CASRVGPGSEKLFF. Written as DNA, the CDR3 is TGTGCCAGCAGGGTTGGGCCTGGATCGGAAAAACTGTTTTTT.

The chain is built from TRBV11-2 and TRBJ1-2; D gene ambiguous. The CDR3 extends over 14 amino acids. The germline V gene has CDR1 SGHAT and CDR2 FQNNGV. V was pared by 1 base and J by 4 bases, with 10 bases between. The CDR3 sequence is CASSLVPGLYGYTF. The CDR3 DNA sequence: TGTGCCAGCAGCTTAGTTCCAGGCCTCTATGGCTACACCTTC. The full variable domain, rest sourced from reference TRBV11-2 and TRBJ1-2, is EAGVAQSPRYKIIEKRQSVAFWCNPISGHATLYWYQQILGQGPKLLIQFQNNGVVDDSQLPKDRFSAERLKGVDSTLKIQPAKLEDSAVYLCASSLVPGLYGYTFGSGTRLTVV.

The rearrangement joins TRBV6-2 or TRBV6-3 to TRBJ1-4, with 8 bases aligning to TRBD1. V lost 5 bases and J lost 8; bases outside the gene matches: 4. The CDR3 totals 13 residues. Germline values: CDR1 MNHEY, CDR2 SVGEGT. The CDR3, as DNA: TGTGCCAGCAGTCGGGACAGGAGAGAAAAACTGTTTTTT. This gives the protein CASSRDRREKLFF.

The CDR3 DNA follows: TGCGCCAGCAGCTTGGAGGGACAGGGCTTAAGAAACACCATATATTTT. Protein: CASSLEGQGLRNTIYF. The chain couples TRBV5-1 to TRBJ1-3; TRBD1 matches at 9 bases. The CDR3 length is 16 residues. Germline-derived CDR1 and CDR2 are SGHRS and YFSETQ. V lost 0 bases, J lost 5 bases, and 6 bases stayed unmatched.

This chain connects TRBV7-2 to TRBJ1-4, with D tentatively TRBD1 (5 bases). The CDR3 loop spans 17 amino acids. Germline V lookup: CDR1 SGHTA, CDR2 FQGNSA. Trimming removed 2 bases from V and 4 bases from J, with 17 bases in between. The CDR3 DNA reads as TGTGCCAGCAGCTTACTTCCCGGGGGAGGGGATAATGAAAAACTGTTTTTT. Translating gives CASSLLPGGGDNEKLFF.

This clone was seen only a few times. The gene calls are TRBV5-4 and TRBJ1-1; TRBD1 matches 7 bases. Germline CDR1 reads SGHNT; CDR2 reads YYREEE (reference sequence). The junction had 1 base not matched to a gene; V was cut back by 0 bases and J by 8 bases. This CDR3 is 12 amino acids long. The CDR3 DNA is TGTGCCAGCAGCTTGGGGACAGGAGAAGCTTTCTTT. Translation gives CASSLGTGEAFF. Full variable domain (outside the CDR3, taken from reference TRBV5-4 and TRBJ1-1): ETGVTQSPTHLIKTRGQQVTLRCSSQSGHNTVSWYQQALGQGPQFIFQYYREEENGRGNFPPRFSGLQFPNYSSELNVNALELDDSALYLCASSLGTGEAFFGQGTRLTVV.

This clone was detected a few times. The chain has TRBV24-1 and TRBJ2-5; 8 bases are shared with TRBD1. The ends lost 2 bases at V and 6 bases at J; junction bases unmatched: 4. The CDR3 has 14 amino acids. The germline V gene encodes CDR1 KGHDR and CDR2 SFDVKD. The CDR3 reads CATSDSGGEKTQYF. The CDR3 DNA reads TGTGCCACCAGTGATTCAGGGGGCGAAAAGACCCAGTACTTC.

J is TRBJ2-3 and V is TRBV11-2; 8 bases match TRBD2. Germline V CDR1 and CDR2: SGHAT, FQNNGV. Losses at the gene ends were 8 bases for V and 1 base for J; bases not matched to a gene: 8. The CDR3 is 15 residues long. The CDR3 DNA sequence: TGTGCCAGCCGCGGGGGGCGGAGTCGCACAGATACGCAGTATTTT. Its protein is CASRGGRSRTDTQYF. The full variable domain, with the rest looked up from reference TRBV11-2 and TRBJ2-3, is EAGVAQSPRYKIIEKRQSVAFWCNPISGHATLYWYQQILGQGPKLLIQFQNNGVVDDSQLPKDRFSAERLKGVDSTLKIQPAKLEDSAVYLCASRGGRSRTDTQYFGPGTRLTVL.

V usage is TRBV11-2 and J usage is TRBJ1-1, with a possible D match to TRBD1 (5 bases). V was shortened by 11 bases and J by 7 bases, with 17 bases between the two germline ends. This CDR3 is built from 12 residues. Germline lookup yields CDR1 SGHAT and CDR2 FQNNGV. CDR3 bases: TGTGCCGCGGGGCAGGGCAACGGTGAAGCTTTCTTT. Translation: CAAGQGNGEAFF.

The CDR3 reads CASSLPGNEQFF. The CDR3 region has the DNA TGTGCCAGCAGTTTGCCAGGAAATGAGCAGTTCTTC. V is TRBV28 and J is TRBJ2-1; D is ambiguous. CDR1 MDHEN and CDR2 SYDVKM come from the germline V gene. V gave up 3 bases and J gave up 7 bases, with 7 bases separating them. The CDR3 has 12 amino acids.

J is TRBJ1-1 and V is TRBV2; 7 bases match TRBD1. CDR1 and CDR2 (germline): SNHLY, FYNNEI. Losses at the gene ends were 6 bases for V and 3 bases for J; bases not matched to a gene: 7. CDR3 length equals 14 residues. CDR3 sequence (DNA): TGTGCCAGCAGGCCTCGGGACAGCCACACTGAAGCTTTCTTT. It translates to CASRPRDSHTEAFF.

The chain employs TRBV7-9 and TRBJ2-2, with a possible D match to TRBD1 (5 bases). CDR3 length: 16 amino acids. V gave up 1 base and J gave up 5 bases, with 14 bases separating them. Per the germline V gene, CDR1 is SEHNR and CDR2 is FQNEAQ (reference sequence). CDR3 sequence (DNA): TGTGCCAGCAGCTTAGTTGGGGCTTCGAGGACCGGGGAGCTGTTTTTT. This gives the protein CASSLVGASRTGELFF.

This chain joins TRBV24-1 and TRBJ1-2, with D possibly being TRBD1 (6 bases). The CDR3 spans 14 residues. Deletions cut 0 bases from V and 4 bases from J, with 8 bases between. The germline CDR1 and CDR2 sequences are KGHDR and SFDVKD. The CDR3, as DNA: TGTGCCACCAGTGATTTGAGCAGGGGCTATGGCTACACCTTC. It encodes CATSDLSRGYGYTF.